What follows are 4 T cell receptor beta chains derived from one specimen sequenced in a study of beta chain features in type 1 diabetes. Findings and caveats of the study: Type 1 diabetes patients showed a moderate but significant shortening of TCRB CDR3s in all four CD4+ subsets.

The investigators reverse transcribed all of the isolated RNA, so they sequenced expressed TCRB transcripts. Profiling relied on immunoSEQ multiplex PCR, and the TCRdb table lists in-frame clones only, not all of them. The table shows some 280,000 clones, with approximately 15% occurring only once. Their cognate antigens are unknown. The specimen was naive CD4+ T cells from blood. The receptor set was obtained from a young man with type 1 diabetes.

This clone has a handful of counts. This chain joins TRBV7-9 and TRBJ2-5; 10 nucleotides match TRBD2. The ends lost 0 bases at V and 4 bases at J; junction bases unmatched: 8. CDR1 SEHNR and CDR2 FQNEAQ come from the germline V gene (reference sequence). CDR3 length: 17 amino acids. DNA of the CDR3: TGTGCCAGCAGCTTAGCGTCAGCGGGAGGGCCCGGAGAGACCCAGTACTTC. Its protein product is CASSLASAGGPGETQYF. The whole variable domain, filled in from reference TRBV7-9 and TRBJ2-5, reads DTGVSQNPRHKITKRGQNVTFRCDPISEHNRLYWYRQTLGQGPEFLTYFQNEAQLEKSRLLSDRFSAERPKGSFSTLEIQRTEQGDSAMYLCASSLASAGGPGETQYFGPGTRLLVL.

This clone was seen a few times. The chain combines TRBV7-8 with TRBJ1-2, with 9 bases fitting TRBD1. The CDR3 sequence is 15 residues long. Trimming cost V 0 bases and J 4 bases; bases outside gene matches: 3. The V gene's germline CDR1 is SGHVS and CDR2 FQNEAQ. CDR3 coding DNA: TGTGCCAGCAGCTTAGCAGTGACAGGGGGCTATGGCTACACCTTC. Translation gives CASSLAVTGGYGYTF.

The rearrangement joins TRBV28 to TRBJ1-5, with a weak D call TRBD1 (6 bases). The germline gives CDR1 MDHEN, CDR2 SYDVKM. V lost 8 bases and J 4 bases, leaving 15 bases between the germline ends. The CDR3 is 14 residues long. The CDR3 coding sequence is TGTGCCAGCTGGGGGGGGCAGGTTAATCAGCCCCAGCATTTT. Protein sequence: CASWGGQVNQPQHF. The whole variable domain, filled in from reference TRBV28 and TRBJ1-5, reads DVKVTQSSRYLVKRTGEKVFLECVQDMDHENMFWYRQDPGLGLRLIYFSYDVKMKEKGDIPEGYSVSREKKERFSLILESASTNQTSMYLCASWGGQVNQPQHFGDGTRLSIL.

This clone was observed a handful of times. J is TRBJ2-7 and V is TRBV11-1; possibly TRBD2 for D (5 bases). V was cut by 5 bases and J by 1 base, with 15 bases left in between. Germline CDR1 SGHAT, CDR2 FQDESV (reference sequence). This CDR3 has 15 amino acids. Here the CDR3 reads CASSQLDSGSYEQYF. The CDR3 DNA is TGTGCCAGCAGCCAGTTGGACTCAGGATCCTACGAGCAGTACTTC.